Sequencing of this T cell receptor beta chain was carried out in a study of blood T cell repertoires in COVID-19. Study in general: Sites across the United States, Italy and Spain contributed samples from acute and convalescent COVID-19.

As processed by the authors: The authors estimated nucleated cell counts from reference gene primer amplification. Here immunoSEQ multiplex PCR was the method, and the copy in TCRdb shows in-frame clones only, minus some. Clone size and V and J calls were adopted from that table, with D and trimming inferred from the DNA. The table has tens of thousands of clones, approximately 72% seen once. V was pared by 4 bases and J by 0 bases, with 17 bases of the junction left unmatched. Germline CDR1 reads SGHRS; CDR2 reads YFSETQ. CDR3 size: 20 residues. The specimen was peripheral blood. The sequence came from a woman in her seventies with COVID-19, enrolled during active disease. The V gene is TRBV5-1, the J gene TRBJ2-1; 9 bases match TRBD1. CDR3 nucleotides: TGCGCCAGCAGCCCGGGGACAGGGTCTAGGTGGGTTGTCTCCTACAATGAGCAGTTCTTC. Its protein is CASSPGTGSRWVVSYNEQFF.